Following are 10 T cell receptor beta chains from one sample sequenced in a study of T cell repertoires in cytomegalovirus infection. MiXCR, run by TCRdb on the reads, gives a single entry per CDR3 protein. The table has 200,000 to 300,000 distinct CDR3 sequences, less than 9.5% seen once. The sequenced sample was PBMCs. These receptors were taken from a human donor in good health (CMV status not recorded). Some clones in this sample may be carry-over from other donors' samples.

This clonotype occurred many times. The genes are TRBV7-8 and TRBJ1-5, with unresolved D. Germline CDR1 SGHVS, CDR2 FQNEAQ. This CDR3 spans 15 amino acids. The germline V and J ends were trimmed by 1 base and 4 bases, with 11 bases remaining between them. CDR3 sequence: CASSLVEGKNQPQHF. CDR3 DNA sequence: TGTGCCAGCAGCTTAGTTGAAGGGAAAAATCAGCCCCAGCATTTT.

In the case of this clonotype: This may be a read error: a much more frequent sequence differs by one nucleotide. The rearrangement links TRBV6-2 or TRBV6-3 to TRBJ2-6, with TRBD1 as a possible D gene (6 bases). Germline CDR1 MNHEY, CDR2 SVGEGT. This CDR3 contains 15 residues. Trimming removed 7 bases from V and 2 bases from J, with 12 bases in between. CDR3 region: CASKDTGTGANVLTF. The CDR3 coding sequence is TGTGCCAGCAAGGATACAGGGACTGGGGCCAACGTCCTGACTTTC.

This clonotype occurred many times. The chain is built from TRBV12-3 or TRBV12-4 and TRBJ2-1; D gene uncertain. The V end was cut by 7 bases, the J end by 9 bases, with 1 base between. The CDR3 length is 8 residues. This CDR3 reads CASIEQFF. CDR3 in DNA: TGTGCCAGCATTGAGCAGTTCTTC.

For this clonotype: A much larger clone differs from this one at a single base, so this may be a read error. The CDR3 sequence is CAISVGGVDTQYF. Written as DNA, the CDR3 is TGTGCCATCAGTGTTGGGGGGGTGGATACGCAGTATTTT. The V gene is TRBV10-3, the J gene TRBJ2-3; 7 nucleotides match TRBD2. The CDR3 runs to 13 residues. CDR1 and CDR2 from the germline V gene are ENHRY and SYGVKD. Germline trimming cut 4 bases from V and 6 bases from J; bases unmatched to any gene: 4.

This clonotype was detected many times. The rearrangement links TRBV27 to TRBJ1-4; D is ambiguous. V was clipped by 6 bases and J by 7 bases, with 12 bases between them. Germline V gene data show CDR1 as MNHEY and CDR2 as SMNVEV (reference sequence). The CDR3 extends over 13 amino acids. Written as DNA, the CDR3 is TGTGCCAGCAGCTACGGCCTTCCTGAAAAACTGTTTTTT. Protein product: CASSYGLPEKLFF.

This clonotype was seen a few times. The genes are TRBV6-8 and TRBJ2-1; D not certain. The CDR3 length is 14 residues. Per the germline V gene, CDR1 is MNHGY and CDR2 is SAAAGT. The V and J ends lost 6 bases and 5 bases respectively, with 14 bases between them. DNA of the CDR3: TGTGCCAGCAGCCGCCGTAGGACCCACAATGAGCAGTTCTTC. It encodes CASSRRRTHNEQFF.

This clonotype was recorded at least ten times. The V gene is TRBV7-2, the J gene TRBJ1-2; no clear D. The V and J ends lost 5 bases and 5 bases respectively, with 9 bases between them. Per the germline V gene, CDR1 is SGHTA and CDR2 is FQGNSA. This CDR3 comprises 12 residues. The CDR3 reads CASSPDSYGYTF. The CDR3 DNA sequence: TGTGCCAGCAGCCCGGATTCTTATGGCTACACCTTC.

J is TRBJ2-3 and V is TRBV19; 8 bases fit TRBD1. The ends lost 2 bases at V and 5 bases at J; junction bases unmatched: 9. This CDR3 is built from 16 residues. Germline V gene lookup returns CDR1 LNHDA and CDR2 SQIVND (reference sequence). The DNA for the CDR3 is TGTGCCAGTAGTATACCAGGGGGCCCCTCCGGAGATACGCAGTATTTT. Translating it yields CASSIPGGPSGDTQYF.

This clonotype appeared many times. The chain links TRBV11-3 to TRBJ1-1; D gene uncertain. Trimming cost V 3 bases and J 6 bases, with 5 bases left between them. Germline V lookup: CDR1 SGHNT, CDR2 YENEEA. CDR3 length: 11 amino acids. The CDR3 spells CASSLTAEAFF. The CDR3 DNA reads TGTGCCAGCAGCTTGACGGCTGAAGCTTTCTTT.

This clonotype has a count of ten or more. This chain connects TRBV7-2 to TRBJ2-1, with 7 nucleotides matching TRBD1. The J segment lost 8 bases and the V segment lost 2 bases, leaving 3 bases of the junction unmatched. The CDR3 length is 13 residues. Germline V gene data show CDR1 as SGHTA and CDR2 as FQGNSA. The CDR3 nucleotides are TGTGCCAGCAGCTTAACAGGGGTGCATGAGCAGTTCTTC. Its translation: CASSLTGVHEQFF.